This note documents a single T cell receptor (beta chain) sequence. The donors were in the roughly 110-subject validation cohort; that cohort was separate from the approximately 670-subject first cohort. The protocol was immunoSEQ multiplex PCR, while the TCRdb copy is restricted to in-frame clones and leaves out a portion. The sample holds 250,000 to 400,000 clones; around 90% are singletons and the top ten take over 0.9%. The data were taken from a study of cytomegalovirus exposure and HLA in healthy donors. The CDR3 runs to 16 residues. Germline trimming cut 3 bases from V and 8 bases from J; bases unmatched to any gene: 12. Germline CDR1 and CDR2: SGHNT and YYREEE (reference sequence).

Sequences were obtained from PBMCs. This receptor was taken from a man aged 30 to 45 in good health and CMV-seronegative. The chain combines TRBV5-4 with TRBJ2-4; TRBD1 agrees at 9 bases. This chain's CDR3 is CASSWTQQGARDIQYF. In nucleotides, the CDR3 is TGTGCCAGCAGCTGGACTCAACAGGGGGCTCGGGACATTCAGTACTTC.